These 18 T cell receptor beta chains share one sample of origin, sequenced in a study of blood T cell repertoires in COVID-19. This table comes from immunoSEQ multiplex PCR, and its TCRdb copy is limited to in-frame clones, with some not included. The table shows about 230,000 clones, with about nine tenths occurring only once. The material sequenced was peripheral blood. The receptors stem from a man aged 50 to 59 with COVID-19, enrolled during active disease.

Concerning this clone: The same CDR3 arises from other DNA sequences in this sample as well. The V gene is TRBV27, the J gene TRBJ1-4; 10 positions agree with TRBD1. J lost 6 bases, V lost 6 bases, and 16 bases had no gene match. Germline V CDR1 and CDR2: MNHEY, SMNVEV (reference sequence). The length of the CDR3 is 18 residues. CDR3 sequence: CASSQAGTGEFWDEKLFF. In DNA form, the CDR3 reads TGTGCCAGCAGCCAGGCTGGGACAGGGGAGTTTTGGGATGAAAAACTGTTTTTT.

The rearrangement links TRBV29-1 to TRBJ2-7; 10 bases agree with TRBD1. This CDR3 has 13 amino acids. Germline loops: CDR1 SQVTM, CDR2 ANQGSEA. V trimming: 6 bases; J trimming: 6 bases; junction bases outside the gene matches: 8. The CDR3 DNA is TGCAGCGTGCTCCGGGACAGGGGCGGCGAGCAGTACTTC. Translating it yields CSVLRDRGGEQYF.

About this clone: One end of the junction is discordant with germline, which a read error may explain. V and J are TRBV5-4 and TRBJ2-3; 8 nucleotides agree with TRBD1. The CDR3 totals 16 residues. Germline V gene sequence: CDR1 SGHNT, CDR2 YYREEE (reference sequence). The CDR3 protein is CASSPGQGQNTVTQYF. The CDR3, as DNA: TGTGCCAGCAGCCCCGGACAGGGACAAAACACAGTTACGCAGTATTTT. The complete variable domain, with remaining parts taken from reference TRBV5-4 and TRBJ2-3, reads ETGVTQSPTHLIKTRGQQVTLRCSSQSGHNTVSWYQQALGQGPQFIFQYYREEENGRGNFPPRFSGLQFPNYSSELNVNALELDDSALYLCASSPGQGQNTVTQYFGPGTRLTVL.

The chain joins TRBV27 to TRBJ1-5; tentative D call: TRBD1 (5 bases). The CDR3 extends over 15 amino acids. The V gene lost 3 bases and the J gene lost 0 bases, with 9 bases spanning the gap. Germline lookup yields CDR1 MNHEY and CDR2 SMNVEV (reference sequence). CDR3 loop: CASSFVGDSNQPQHF. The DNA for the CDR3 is TGTGCCAGCAGTTTTGTAGGGGATAGCAATCAGCCCCAGCATTTT.

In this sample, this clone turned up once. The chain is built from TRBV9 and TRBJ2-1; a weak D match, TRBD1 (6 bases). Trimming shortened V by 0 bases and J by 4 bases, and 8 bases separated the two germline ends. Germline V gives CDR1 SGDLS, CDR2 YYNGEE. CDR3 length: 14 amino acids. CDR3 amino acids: CASSVGDKYNEQFF. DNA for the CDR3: TGTGCCAGCAGCGTAGGGGACAAGTACAATGAGCAGTTCTTC.

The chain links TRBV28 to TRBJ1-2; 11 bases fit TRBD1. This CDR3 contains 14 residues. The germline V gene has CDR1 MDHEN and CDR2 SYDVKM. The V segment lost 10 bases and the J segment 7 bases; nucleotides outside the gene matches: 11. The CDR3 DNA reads TGTGCCACCCCTGGGACAGGGGGTACAGGTGGCTACACCTTC. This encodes CATPGTGGTGGYTF.

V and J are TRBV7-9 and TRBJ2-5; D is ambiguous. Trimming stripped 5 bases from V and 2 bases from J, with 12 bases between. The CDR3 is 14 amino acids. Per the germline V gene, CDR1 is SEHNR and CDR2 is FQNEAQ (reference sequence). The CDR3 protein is CASSTVGLQETQYF. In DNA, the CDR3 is TGTGCCAGCAGCACAGTCGGCTTACAAGAGACCCAGTACTTC. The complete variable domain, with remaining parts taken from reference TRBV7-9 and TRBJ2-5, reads DTGVSQNPRHKITKRGQNVTFRCDPISEHNRLYWYRQTLGQGPEFLTYFQNEAQLEKSRLLSDRFSAERPKGSFSTLEIQRTEQGDSAMYLCASSTVGLQETQYFGPGTRLLVL.

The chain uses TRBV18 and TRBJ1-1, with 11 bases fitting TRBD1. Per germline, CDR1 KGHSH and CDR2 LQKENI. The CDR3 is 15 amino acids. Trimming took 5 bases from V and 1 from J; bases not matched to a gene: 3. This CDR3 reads CASSGQGAQNTEAFF. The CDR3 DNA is TGTGCCAGCTCAGGACAGGGGGCGCAGAACACTGAAGCTTTCTTT.

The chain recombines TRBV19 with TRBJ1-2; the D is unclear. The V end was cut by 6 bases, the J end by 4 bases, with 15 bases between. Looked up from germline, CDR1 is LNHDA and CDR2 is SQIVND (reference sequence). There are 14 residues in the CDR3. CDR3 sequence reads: CASSVEADFYGYTF. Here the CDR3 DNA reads TGTGCCAGTAGCGTTGAGGCAGATTTCTATGGCTACACCTTC.

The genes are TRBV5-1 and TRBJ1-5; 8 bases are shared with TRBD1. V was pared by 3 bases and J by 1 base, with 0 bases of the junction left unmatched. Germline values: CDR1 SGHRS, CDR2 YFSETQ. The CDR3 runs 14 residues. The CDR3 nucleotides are TGCGCCAGCAGCTCAGGGGGCAGCAATCAGCCCCAGCATTTT. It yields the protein CASSSGGSNQPQHF.

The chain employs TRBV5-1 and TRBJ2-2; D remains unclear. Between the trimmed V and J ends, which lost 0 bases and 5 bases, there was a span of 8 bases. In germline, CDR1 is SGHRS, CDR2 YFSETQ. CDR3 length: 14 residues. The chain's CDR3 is CASSLAIGTGELFF. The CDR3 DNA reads TGCGCCAGCAGCTTGGCCATCGGGACCGGGGAGCTGTTTTTT.

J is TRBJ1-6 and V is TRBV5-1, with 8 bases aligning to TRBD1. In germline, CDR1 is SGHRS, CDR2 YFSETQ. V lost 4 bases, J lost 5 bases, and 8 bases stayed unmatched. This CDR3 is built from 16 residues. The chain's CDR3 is CASSPGGTGDNSPLHF. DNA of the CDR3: TGCGCCAGCAGCCCCGGGGGGACAGGAGATAATTCACCCCTCCACTTT.

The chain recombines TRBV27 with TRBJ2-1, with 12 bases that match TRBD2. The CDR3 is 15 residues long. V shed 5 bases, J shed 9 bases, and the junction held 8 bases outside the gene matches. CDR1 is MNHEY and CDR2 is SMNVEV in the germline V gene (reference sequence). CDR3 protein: CASSQGLAGRTEQFF. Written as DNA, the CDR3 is TGTGCCAGCAGTCAAGGACTAGCGGGAAGGACTGAGCAGTTCTTC.

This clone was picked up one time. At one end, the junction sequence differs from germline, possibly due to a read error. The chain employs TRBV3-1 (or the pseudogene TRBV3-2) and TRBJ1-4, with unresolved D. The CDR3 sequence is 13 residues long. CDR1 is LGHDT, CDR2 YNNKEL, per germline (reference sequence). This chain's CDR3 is CASTQSVNEKLFF. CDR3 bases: TGTGCCAGCACCCAATCCGTCAATGAAAAACTGTTTTTT.

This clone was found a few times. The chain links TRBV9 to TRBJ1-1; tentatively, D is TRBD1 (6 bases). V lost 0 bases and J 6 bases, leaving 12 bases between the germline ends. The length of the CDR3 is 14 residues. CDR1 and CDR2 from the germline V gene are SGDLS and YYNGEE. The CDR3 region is CASSVVQGQSEAFF. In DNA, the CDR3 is TGTGCCAGCAGCGTAGTCCAGGGGCAGTCTGAAGCTTTCTTT.

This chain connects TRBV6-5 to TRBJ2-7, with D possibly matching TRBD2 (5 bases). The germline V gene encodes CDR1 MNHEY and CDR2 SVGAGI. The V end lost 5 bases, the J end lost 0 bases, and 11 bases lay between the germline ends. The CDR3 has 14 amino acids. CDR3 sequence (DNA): TGTGCCAGCAGTCACGGAGGAAGCTCCTACGAGCAGTACTTC. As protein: CASSHGGSSYEQYF.

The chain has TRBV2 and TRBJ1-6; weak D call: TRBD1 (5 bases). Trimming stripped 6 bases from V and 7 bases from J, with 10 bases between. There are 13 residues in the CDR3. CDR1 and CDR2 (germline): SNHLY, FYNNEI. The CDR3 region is CASRRQKNSPLHF. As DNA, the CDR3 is TGTGCCAGCAGGAGACAGAAGAATTCACCCCTCCACTTT.

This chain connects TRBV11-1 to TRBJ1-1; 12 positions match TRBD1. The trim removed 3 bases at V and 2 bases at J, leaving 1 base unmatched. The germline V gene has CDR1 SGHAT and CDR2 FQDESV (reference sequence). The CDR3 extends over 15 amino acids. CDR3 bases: TGTGCCAGCAGCTTCGGGACAGGGGGCAACACTGAAGCTTTCTTT. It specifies CASSFGTGGNTEAFF.